Detailed here is one T cell receptor beta chain. What it recognizes is unknown. A multiplex PCR was run with 60 Vbeta primers and 13 Jbeta primers. The repertoire was sequenced with immunoSEQ multiplex PCR; TCRdb's copy has only in-frame clones and lacks some. The sample shows over 150,000 clones, 80% of them seen only once. The source of the sample is a study of cytomegalovirus exposure and HLA in healthy donors. Study conclusions and caveats: The authors listed around 150 TCR beta chains as cytomegalovirus-associated.

The CDR3 extends over 16 amino acids. V lost 2 bases and J lost 3; bases outside the gene matches: 9. CDR1 SQVTM and CDR2 ANQGSEA come from the germline V gene. The V call is TRBV29-1, the J call TRBJ2-3; 9 bases are shared with TRBD2. This TCR was sampled from a woman aged 40 to 50 in good health and CMV-seropositive. The sequencing input was PBMCs. In DNA form, the CDR3 reads TGCAGCGTTGAACGCGGGAGGGCCCTCGTAACAGATACGCAGTATTTT. Translating it yields CSVERGRALVTDTQYF.